The clone carrying this T cell receptor (delta chain) showed up just a few times. Its antigen is unidentified. The mismatch at residue 4 between this DNA's translation and the TCRdb protein of a much larger clone likely reflects a read error; the protein shown is translated from the DNA. The data belong to a study of γδ T cells in repeated Plasmodium falciparum infection. Flow sorting of PBMC yielded separate Vgamma9/Vdelta2+ and Vdelta2-negative gammadelta T cell populations for bulk repertoire analysis. Study observations and caveats: One small rural Malian village, predominantly a single ethnic group, supplied the cohort.

TCRdb reanalysed the multiplex PCR reads via CATT. The sample contains about 93,000 delta-chain clones, 0.9% to 1% of which appear only once. The CDR3 is made up of 22 amino acids. Germline CDR1 GEAIGNYY, CDR2 EKD. The sequence was obtained from a pool of human donors (malaria-infected and uninfected, not separated). V and J are TRDV2 and TRDJ1; TRDD3 matches at 13 bases. The J gene comes from matching the DNA to germline here; TCRdb lacks it. The source material was gamma-delta T cells from blood. CDR3 residues: CACGTLKNPVLGDTHQTDKLIF. DNA of the CDR3: TGTGCCTGTGGCACCCTTAAGAATCCCGTACTGGGGGATACGCACCAGACCGATAAACTCATCTTT.